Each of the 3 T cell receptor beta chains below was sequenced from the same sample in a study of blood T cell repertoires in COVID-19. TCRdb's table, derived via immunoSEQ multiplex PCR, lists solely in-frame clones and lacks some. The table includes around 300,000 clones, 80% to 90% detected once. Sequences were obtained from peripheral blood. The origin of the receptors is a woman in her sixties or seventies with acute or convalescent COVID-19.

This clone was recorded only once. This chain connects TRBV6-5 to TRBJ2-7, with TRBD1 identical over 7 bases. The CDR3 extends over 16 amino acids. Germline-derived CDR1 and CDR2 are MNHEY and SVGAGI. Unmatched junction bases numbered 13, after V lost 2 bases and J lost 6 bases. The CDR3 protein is CASSYRSGQPWGEQYF. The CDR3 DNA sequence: TGTGCCAGCAGTTACCGCTCGGGACAGCCGTGGGGCGAGCAGTACTTC.

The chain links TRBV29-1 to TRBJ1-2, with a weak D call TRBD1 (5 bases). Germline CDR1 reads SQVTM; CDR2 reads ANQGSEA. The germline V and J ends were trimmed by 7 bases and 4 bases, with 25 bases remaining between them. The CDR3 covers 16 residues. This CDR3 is CSADERGRPSGYGYTF. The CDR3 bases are TGCAGCGCCGACGAGCGGGGCAGGCCCAGCGGCTATGGCTACACCTTC.

CDR3 nucleotides: TGTGCCAGTAGTATAGCCAAGGGGCGAATAGATCAGCCCCAGCATTTT. Amino acid sequence: CASSIAKGRIDQPQHF. The chain recombines TRBV19 with TRBJ1-5; weak D call: TRBD1 (5 bases). Germline V CDR1 and CDR2: LNHDA, SQIVND (reference sequence). V lost 1 base and J lost 5, with 15 bases in between. This CDR3 is built from 16 residues.